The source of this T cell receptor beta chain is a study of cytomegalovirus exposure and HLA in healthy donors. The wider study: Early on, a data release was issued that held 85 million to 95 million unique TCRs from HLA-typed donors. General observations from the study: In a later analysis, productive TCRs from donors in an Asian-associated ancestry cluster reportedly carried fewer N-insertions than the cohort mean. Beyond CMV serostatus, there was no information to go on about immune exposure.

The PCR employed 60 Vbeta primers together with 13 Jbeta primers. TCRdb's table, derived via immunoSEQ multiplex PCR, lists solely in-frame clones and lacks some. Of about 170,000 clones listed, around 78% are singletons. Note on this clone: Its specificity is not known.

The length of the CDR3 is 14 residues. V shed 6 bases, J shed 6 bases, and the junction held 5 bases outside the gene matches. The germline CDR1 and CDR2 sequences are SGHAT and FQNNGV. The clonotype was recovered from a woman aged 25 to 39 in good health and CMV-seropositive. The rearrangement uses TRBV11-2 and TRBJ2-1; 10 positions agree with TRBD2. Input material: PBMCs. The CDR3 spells CASSFIAGGNEQFF. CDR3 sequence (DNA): TGTGCCAGCAGTTTTATAGCGGGAGGCAATGAGCAGTTCTTC.